The rows below give T cell receptor beta chains drawn from one sample of a study of response to subunit inactivated influenza vaccine. Via MiXCR, TCRdb re-called the RT-PCR reads, giving one row per CDR3 protein. The repertoire holds around 760,000 distinct CDR3 sequences, with more than 11% as singletons. The source was PBMCs from blood, collected around 14 days before vaccination. These receptors originate from a man over 45 who received an inactivated influenza vaccine. CDR3s include the opening cysteine and the closing phenylalanine or tryptophan. The order of the fields is D gene, J gene, V gene, clone size, CDR3 protein, CDR3 DNA. The D gene is left open where the match is weak. Size is omitted from some rows. Given values are once, few, many or a class for expanded clones.

d_call: .
j_call: TRBJ1-1
v_call: TRBV5-1
clone_size: many
cdr3_aa: CASSSPGMNTEAFF
cdr3_nt: TGCGCCAGCAGCTCCCCGGGAATGAACACTGAAGCTTTCTTT

d_call: .
j_call: TRBJ2-7
v_call: TRBV7-2
clone_size: .
cdr3_aa: CASSLRGERQYF
cdr3_nt: TGTGCCAGCAGCTTAAGGGGCGAAAGGCAGTACTTC

d_call: .
j_call: TRBJ1-2
v_call: TRBV6-5
clone_size: many
cdr3_aa: CASSYPIQMGSNYGYTF
cdr3_nt: TGTGCCAGCAGTTACCCGATCCAGATGGGGTCTAACTATGGCTACACCTTC

d_call: .
j_call: TRBJ2-7
v_call: TRBV20-1
clone_size: few
cdr3_aa: CSVEGTYEQYF
cdr3_nt: TGCAGTGTGGAGGGAACCTACGAGCAGTACTTC

d_call: TRBD2
j_call: TRBJ2-7
v_call: TRBV20-1
clone_size: many
cdr3_aa: CSARDKELAGFYEQYF
cdr3_nt: TGCAGTGCTAGAGATAAGGAGCTAGCGGGGTTCTACGAGCAGTACTTC

d_call: .
j_call: TRBJ2-7
v_call: TRBV4-1
clone_size: .
cdr3_aa: CASSRTEGSYEQYF
cdr3_nt: TGCGCCAGCAGCCGTACAGAGGGCTCCTACGAGCAGTACTTC

d_call: .
j_call: TRBJ1-2
v_call: TRBV12-3/TRBV12-4
clone_size: .
cdr3_aa: CASSLSEGLGGGYTF
cdr3_nt: TGTGCCAGCAGTTTAAGTGAAGGGCTCGGAGGTGGCTACACCTTC

d_call: TRBD1
j_call: TRBJ1-2
v_call: TRBV12-3/TRBV12-4
clone_size: few
cdr3_aa: CASSPPGTGINYGYTF
cdr3_nt: TGTGCCAGCTCGCCTCCCGGGACAGGGATCAACTATGGCTACACCTTC

d_call: TRBD2
j_call: TRBJ2-1
v_call: TRBV10-3
clone_size: .
cdr3_aa: CAISAGTSGRTPTYNEQFF
cdr3_nt: TGTGCCATCAGCGCCGGGACTAGCGGGAGGACTCCCACCTACAATGAGCAGTTCTTC

d_call: .
j_call: TRBJ1-6
v_call: TRBV10-3
clone_size: many
cdr3_aa: CAISGDRGNSPLHF
cdr3_nt: TGTGCCATCAGTGGGGACCGCGGGAATTCACCCCTCCACTTT

d_call: TRBD2
j_call: TRBJ2-7
v_call: TRBV7-6
clone_size: .
cdr3_aa: CASSSYWAGGDEQYF
cdr3_nt: TGTGCCAGCAGCTCCTATTGGGCGGGGGGTGACGAGCAGTACTTC